This record concerns one T cell receptor beta chain sequence. Its specificity is not known. Sequence at one end of the junction differs from germline and may be a read error. TCRbeta libraries were built with three rounds of nested PCR, modified from ARM-PCR. TCRdb re-analysed the multiplex PCR reads in MiXCR, keeping a single row per CDR3 protein. The sample contains some 66,000 distinct CDR3 sequences, over 60% of which appear only once. RNA was extracted from bulk tissue without any cell sorting. More than 3 cm separated this lung sample from the edge of the tumor. The sample comes from a study of tumor and adjacent non-tumor tissue in lung cancer. Looking at the study overall: Patients were aged about 30 to 85, around ten men and 5 women, stage I to III. On average, productive TCRbeta reads reached 4 million to 5 million per sample.

Whole-study findings and limits: Top 100 clones took a larger repertoire share in normal lung. Significantly higher TCR diversity was found in tumor than normal lung.

What was sequenced was distant non-tumor lung tissue. The clonotype originates from a man aged 65 to 85 with non-small cell lung cancer.

This chain's CDR3 is CSARIGPYNEKFF. The CDR3 DNA follows: TGCAGCGCCCGGATAGGCCCCTACAATGAGAAGTTCTTC. V usage is TRBV29-1 and J usage is TRBJ2-1; D not resolved. CDR3 length: 13 residues. Per germline, CDR1 SQVTM and CDR2 ANQGSEA.